The present T cell receptor beta chain was sequenced within a study of blood T cell repertoires in COVID-19. The CDR3 is made up of 13 amino acids. Germline V gene lookup returns CDR1 LNHDA and CDR2 SQIVND (reference sequence). Trimming removed 5 bases at V and 0 bases at J, with 8 bases between. The method was immunoSEQ multiplex PCR; TCRdb's version includes in-frame clones alone and lacks a portion of them. The repertoire consists of 95,000 or so clones, with roughly four fifths occurring once and the leading ten covering roughly 24%. The TCR originated in a human donor in a cohort sampled during active COVID-19. The sample comprised peripheral blood. The V call is TRBV19, the J call TRBJ2-7; no clear D gene. CDR3 loop: CASSVADSYEQYF. In DNA, the CDR3 is TGTGCCAGTAGTGTCGCAGACTCCTACGAGCAGTACTTC.